This is a list of T cell receptor beta chains from one sample in a study of OX40 agonist ivuxolimab in advanced cancers. The assay was immunoSEQ multiplex PCR, and TCRdb's table has in-frame clones only and misses some. This sample has approximately 110,000 clones, with 80% to 95% found just once. Source: CD4+ or CD8+ T cells sorted from blood, taken in a trial of the OX40 agonist ivuxolimab. The receptors come from an adult with an advanced solid tumor such as melanoma, head and neck, liver or kidney cancer. CDR3s include the opening cysteine and the closing phenylalanine or tryptophan.

CDR3aa	v_gene
CASSLALGEFYNEQFF	TRBV5-1
CASSEYGDNQPQHF	TRBV9
CASSPRGDSGYNEQFF	TRBV9
CASRERAAMDTQYF	TRBV7-3
CASSSGTLNTEAFF	TRBV5-1
CASLRTGTYEQYF	TRBV21-1
CASSIGLAGFYEQYF	TRBV19
CASTRRGAVQPQHF	TRBV19
CASSLQGSHTIYF	TRBV27
CASSLNLYNEQFF	TRBV7-3